The clone carrying this TCR beta chain has at least ten counts. As yet, its antigen is unknown. In TCRdb, the 5' RACE reads were re-called with MiXCR into one record per CDR3 protein. The data show approximately 2,500 distinct CDR3 sequences, 1.4% to 1.5% seen once. The time point here: sample taken at primary tumor resection. There were 72 donors, all of them untreated patients with early-stage non-small cell lung cancer. The data stem from a study of spatial heterogeneity in lung cancer. Looking at the study overall: More beta-chain than alpha-chain sequences were consistently detected.

Study results and limitations: For expanded intratumoral alpha and beta TCRs, counts tracked tumor mutation counts.

Trimming pared 6 bases from V and 2 bases from J, leaving 10 bases between. Germline values: CDR1 SNHLY, CDR2 FYNNEI. This CDR3 is built from 14 residues. The rearrangement uses TRBV2 and TRBJ2-2; no clear D. The source is a male donor with early-stage non-small cell lung cancer. The source material was lung tumor tissue, sampled at surgery. This CDR3 reads CASRDEINTGELFF. DNA for the CDR3: TGTGCCAGCAGGGACGAAATCAACACCGGGGAGCTGTTTTTT. Full variable domain (remainder filled in from reference TRBV2 and TRBJ2-2): EPEVTQTPSHQVTQMGQEVILRCVPISNHLYFYWYRQILGQKVEFLVSFYNNEISEKSEIFDDQFSVERPDGSNFTLKIRSTKLEDSAMYFCASRDEINTGELFFGEGSRLTVL.